These T cell receptor beta chains were read from a single sample in a study of post-analysis software for immune sequencing data. One entry per CDR3 protein results from TCRdb running MiXCR on the PCR reads. The sample lists hundreds of thousands of distinct CDR3 sequences, around 64% occurring once. Sequencing was carried out using blood. Receptors were obtained from a girl aged 2 to 10 with multiple sclerosis. Both conserved end residues are part of each CDR3. Fields, in order: D gene, J gene, clone size, V gene, CDR3 protein, CDR3 DNA. A D gene is named only where the DNA matches it firmly. Expanded clones are given a class, and other clones once, few, many or no size at all.

. | TRBJ2-1 | few | TRBV7-3 | CASSPDSNNEQFF | TGTGCCAGCAGCCCGGACAGTAACAATGAGCAGTTCTTC
TRBD2 | TRBJ2-6 | once | TRBV15 | CATSRAGATSGANVLTF | TGTGCCACCAGCAGGGCGGGAGCCACCTCTGGGGCCAACGTCCTGACTTTC
. | TRBJ1-1 | . | TRBV27 | CASSLGGTPEAFF | TGTGCCAGCAGTTTGGGGGGAACCCCTGAAGCTTTCTTT
. | TRBJ2-3 | . | TRBV7-3 | CASSSRLAKDAQYF | TGTGCCAGCAGCTCCCGCCTCGCCAAAGATGCACAGTATTTT
TRBD2 | TRBJ2-6 | . | TRBV7-9 | CASSLVGKRGMSGANVLTF | TGTGCCAGCAGCTTAGTTGGCAAGCGGGGGATGTCTGGGGCCAACGTCCTGACTTTC
TRBD1 | TRBJ2-1 | . | TRBV6-6 | CASSTIVGQGAYNEQFF | TGTGCCAGCAGTACCATCGTGGGACAGGGGGCTTACAATGAGCAGTTCTTC
. | TRBJ2-5 | . | TRBV25-1 | CASSEAAAQYF | TGTGCCAGCAGTGAAGCGGCGGCCCAGTACTTC
. | TRBJ1-4 | few | TRBV20-1 | CSATTGNEKLFF | TGCAGTGCTACCACAGGAAATGAAAAACTGTTTTTT
TRBD2 | TRBJ2-3 | . | TRBV12-3/TRBV12-4 | CASSPAGTSGGDTQYF | TGTGCCAGCAGTCCGGCCGGGACTAGCGGGGGAGATACGCAGTATTTT
TRBD2 | TRBJ2-7 | . | TRBV20-1 | CSATNSGGHYEQYF | TGCAGTGCGACCAATAGCGGGGGCCACTACGAGCAGTACTTC
. | TRBJ2-3 | few | TRBV29-1 | CSVGRRAGGTDTQYF | TGCAGCGTTGGGCGCAGGGCAGGCGGCACAGATACGCAGTATTTT
TRBD2 | TRBJ2-5 | . | TRBV6-6 | CASTLLAGGRETQYF | TGTGCCAGCACTCTACTAGCGGGAGGGCGAGAGACCCAGTACTTC
. | TRBJ1-1 | . | TRBV29-1 | CSAHTDPTEAFF | TGCAGCGCCCACACAGATCCCACTGAAGCTTTCTTT
. | TRBJ1-2 | . | TRBV14 | CASSGSGLGYTF | TGTGCCAGCAGCGGAAGCGGGCTGGGCTACACCTTC
TRBD1 | TRBJ2-7 | few | TRBV27 | CATGQGMYEQYF | TGTGCCACCGGACAGGGAATGTACGAGCAGTACTTC
TRBD2 | TRBJ2-3 | . | TRBV6-5 | CASRKSGGRSDTQYF | TGTGCCAGCAGGAAAAGCGGGGGGCGCTCAGATACGCAGTATTTT
. | TRBJ2-1 | few | TRBV6-6 | CASSNHNEQFF | TGTGCCAGCAGTAACCACAATGAGCAGTTCTTC
. | TRBJ1-4 | few | TRBV13 | CASSLREGSGEKLFF | TGTGCCAGCAGCCTCCGCGAGGGTTCGGGTGAAAAACTGTTTTTT
TRBD1 | TRBJ1-1 | . | TRBV11-1 | CASSLTLQGAYTEAFF | TGTGCCAGCAGCCTAACGCTACAGGGGGCGTACACTGAAGCTTTCTTT
. | TRBJ2-7 | . | TRBV2 | CASLTGTLDYEQYF | TGTGCCAGCTTAACAGGGACCCTTGACTACGAGCAGTACTTC
TRBD1 | TRBJ1-2 | . | TRBV7-2 | CASSLLGQGSSGYTF | TGTGCCAGCAGCTTATTGGGACAGGGAAGTAGTGGCTACACCTTC
. | TRBJ1-5 | . | TRBV12-3/TRBV12-4 | CASSLRTVNQPQHF | TGTGCCAGCAGTCTACGGACAGTCAATCAGCCCCAGCATTTT
TRBD1 | TRBJ2-3 | . | TRBV11-2 | CASSRGQSTDTQYF | TGTGCCAGCAGTCGGGGACAGAGCACAGATACGCAGTATTTT
TRBD1 | TRBJ2-1 | . | TRBV20-1 | CSATRDRVPVEQFF | TGCAGTGCGACTCGGGACAGGGTGCCCGTGGAGCAGTTCTTC
. | TRBJ2-1 | . | TRBV6-2/TRBV6-3 | CASGFGVNEQFF | TGTGCCAGCGGTTTCGGGGTAAATGAGCAGTTCTTC
. | TRBJ2-7 | once | TRBV29-1 | CSVELPGRGSEQYF | TGCAGCGTTGAGCTGCCAGGACGGGGCTCCGAGCAGTACTTC
. | TRBJ2-7 | . | TRBV5-5 | CASSLLPTYEQYF | TGTGCCAGCAGCTTGTTGCCGACCTACGAGCAGTACTTC
TRBD2 | TRBJ2-4 | . | TRBV7-9 | CASSFRSSGPLGEQYF | TGTGCCAGCAGCTTTCGGTCTAGCGGGCCGTTAGGGGAGCAGTACTTC
. | TRBJ1-1 | . | TRBV3-1 | CASSQVRGAPATEAFF | TGTGCCAGCAGCCAAGTAAGAGGGGCGCCGGCCACTGAAGCTTTCTTT
TRBD1 | TRBJ1-5 | . | TRBV12-3/TRBV12-4 | CASRTTGEGQPQHF | TGTGCCAGCAGGACGACAGGGGAAGGTCAGCCCCAGCATTTT
TRBD2 | TRBJ2-1 | . | TRBV20-1 | CSARLAGRYNEQFF | TGCAGTGCTAGACTAGCGGGAAGGTACAATGAGCAGTTCTTC
TRBD1 | TRBJ2-4 | few | TRBV12-3/TRBV12-4 | CASSLTGGKAKNIQYF | TGTGCCAGCAGCCTCACAGGGGGAAAGGCCAAAAACATTCAGTACTTC
. | TRBJ2-3 | . | TRBV10-3 | CAISVESPDTQYF | TGTGCCATCAGTGTTGAGTCTCCAGATACGCAGTATTTT
. | TRBJ1-5 | once | TRBV4-2 | CASSQLGTDQPQHF | TGTGCCAGCAGCCAACTAGGAACGGATCAGCCCCAGCATTTT
. | TRBJ2-7 | . | TRBV5-1 | CASSPAASFLEQYF | TGCGCCAGCAGTCCGGCGGCTAGCTTTCTCGAGCAGTACTTC
. | TRBJ2-7 | few | TRBV11-2 | CASSLEGRLGRREQYF | TGTGCCAGCAGCTTAGAGGGGAGACTAGGACGACGGGAGCAGTACTTC
TRBD2 | TRBJ2-7 | . | TRBV27 | CASSFRDYTYEQYF | TGTGCCAGCAGTTTCCGGGACTATACCTACGAGCAGTACTTC
. | TRBJ2-3 | . | TRBV10-3 | CAISDLRDKHTDTQYF | TGTGCCATCAGTGATCTCCGGGACAAGCACACAGATACGCAGTATTTT
TRBD2 | TRBJ2-5 | . | TRBV2 | CASTDAGGPQETQYF | TGTGCCAGCACGGACGCGGGGGGTCCCCAAGAGACCCAGTACTTC
. | TRBJ1-5 | . | TRBV20-1 | CSAQGLGEWGNQPQHF | TGCAGTGCCCAGGGGTTGGGGGAGTGGGGCAATCAGCCCCAGCATTTT
TRBD1 | TRBJ2-5 | once | TRBV25-1 | CASSEGQATSKETQYF | TGTGCCAGCAGTGAGGGACAGGCTACCTCCAAAGAGACCCAGTACTTC
. | TRBJ2-3 | . | TRBV6-2/TRBV6-3 | CASRRRKANTDTQYF | TGTGCCAGCAGGAGACGGAAGGCGAACACAGATACGCAGTATTTT
. | TRBJ1-2 | few | TRBV7-8 | CASSLGRLASNYGYTF | TGTGCCAGCAGCTTAGGTCGGCTTGCATCTAACTATGGCTACACCTTC
. | TRBJ2-3 | . | TRBV20-1 | CSGSSTDSPSTDTQYF | TGCAGTGGTTCCTCTACGGACAGCCCGAGCACAGATACGCAGTATTTT
TRBD1 | TRBJ1-2 | once | TRBV12-3/TRBV12-4 | CASTQVTGGNYGYTF | TGTGCCAGCACCCAAGTGACAGGGGGCAACTATGGCTACACCTTC
. | TRBJ1-2 | . | TRBV20-1 | CSAPAQGQDGYTF | TGCAGTGCTCCCGCACAGGGCCAGGATGGCTACACCTTC
TRBD2 | TRBJ2-7 | . | TRBV27 | CASTMTSPPTKQYF | TGTGCCAGCACTATGACTAGCCCCCCTACCAAGCAGTACTTC
. | TRBJ2-1 | . | TRBV29-1 | CSVEYRRVEETQFF | TGCAGCGTTGAATATCGTAGGGTGGAGGAGACCCAGTTCTTC
TRBD2 | TRBJ2-5 | . | TRBV6-1 | CASSERAGGPDERYF | TGTGCCAGCAGTGAAAGAGCGGGAGGGCCAGACGAGCGGTACTTC
. | TRBJ2-1 | . | TRBV7-8 | CASSFRGRGDNEQFF | TGTGCCAGCAGCTTCAGGGGCCGAGGGGACAATGAGCAGTTCTTC
. | TRBJ1-2 | . | TRBV12-3/TRBV12-4 | CASSLRRGEFYDGYTF | TGTGCCAGCAGTTTACGAAGGGGGGAGTTTTATGATGGCTACACCTTC